This T cell receptor beta chain was identified during a study of metastatic and nonmetastatic thyroid tumors. The CDR3 spans 15 residues. Trimming pared 6 bases from V and 2 bases from J, leaving 14 bases between. Germline-derived CDR1 and CDR2 are SNHLY and FYNNEI. TCRdb re-analyzed the PCR reads using MiXCR. The repertoire consists of roughly 35,000 clones, with around a sixth occurring once and the leading ten covering approximately 7%. All patients reached thyroid surgery having received no treatment beforehand. The chain carries TRBV2 and TRBJ2-1; a possible D gene is TRBD1 (6 bases). The sample comprised blood. The clonotype was recovered from a female donor with papillary thyroid cancer or a benign thyroid nodule (not recorded which). Some clones in this sample may be carry-over from other donors' samples. CDR3 coding DNA: TGTGCCAGCAGACAGAGGGCAGGGGCCTACAATGAGCAGTTCTTC. Protein sequence: CASRQRAGAYNEQFF.